What follows is one T cell receptor beta chain and its context. Its antigen is as yet unknown. Stated time point: cycle 4 day 1 (C4D1), after 5 to 7 weeks of nivolumab. All the patients suffered relapse after autologous stem cell transplantation, and brentuximab vedotin exposure differed. The data derive from a study of PD-1 blockade in classical Hodgkin lymphoma. Study-level background: Intravenous nivolumab at 3 mg/kg was given to patients every 2 weeks. Findings and caveats of the study: The drivers behind the repertoire differences, possibly disease activity or prior therapy, remain undefined. Baseline diversity resembling that of newly diagnosed patients was seen in complete responders.

Trimming removed 3 bases from V and 8 bases from J; junction bases left unmatched: 9. Looked up from germline, CDR1 is SGHDT and CDR2 is YYEEEE. The CDR3 extends over 15 amino acids. The protocol was immunoSEQ multiplex PCR, while the TCRdb copy is restricted to in-frame clones and leaves out a portion. The table shows around 25,000 clones, with about 72% occurring only once. This clonotype originated in a human donor with classical Hodgkin lymphoma. The chain carries TRBV5-6 and TRBJ2-2; 8 nucleotides match TRBD1. Sequenced material: peripheral blood mononuclear cells (PBMCs), taken before the fourth cycle of nivolumab. Written as DNA, the CDR3 is TGTGCCAGCAGCTACCTGGACAGGGTCGGAGGGGAGCTGTTTTTT. Encoded protein: CASSYLDRVGGELFF.